Below are 25 T cell receptor beta chains sequenced from a single sample in a study of blood T cells in healthy people across ages. Next came a second PCR, run for about 7 to 12 cycles, which used a sample-barcoded 5' primer along with a J-beta primer mix. In TCRdb, the 5' RACE reads were re-called with MiXCR into one record per CDR3 protein. The sample carries 1,500,000 or so distinct CDR3 sequences, under 55% recorded once. Input material: blood. The receptors stem from a woman aged 18 to 35 in good health.

The CDR3 protein is CASSQDLGNNYGYTF. The CDR3 region has the DNA TGCGCCAGCAGCCAAGATCTGGGCAACAACTATGGCTACACCTTC. The rearrangement links TRBV4-3 to TRBJ1-2; no firm D call. The CDR3 is made up of 15 amino acids. Germline values: CDR1 LGHNA, CDR2 YSLEER. The V end was cut by 0 bases, the J end by 2 bases, with 10 bases between.

This clonotype was detected a few times. The chain uses TRBV27 and TRBJ2-1; 7 bases are a match to TRBD1. V was clipped by 6 bases and J by 4 bases; unmatched bases: 9. CDR1 is MNHEY, CDR2 SMNVEV, per germline (reference sequence). The CDR3 contains 15 residues. DNA of the CDR3: TGTGCCAGCAGCCGACAGGACAGGCTGTACAATGAGCAGTTCTTC. It is translated as CASSRQDRLYNEQFF.

The genes are TRBV27 and TRBJ1-3; TRBD1 is a possible D gene (6 bases). With 1 base removed from V and 2 bases from J, the gap between germline ends came to 9 bases. Germline CDR1 is MNHEY and CDR2 is SMNVEV (reference sequence). CDR3 length: 15 amino acids. The CDR3 DNA reads as TGTGCCAGCAGTTTATGGGGGGCAACTGGAAACACCATATATTTT. It specifies CASSLWGATGNTIYF.

The rearrangement links TRBV3-1 to TRBJ2-7; D gene uncertain. V lost 4 bases to trimming and J lost 7 bases, with 20 bases between them. This CDR3 is built from 15 residues. Looked up from germline, CDR1 is LGHDT and CDR2 is YNNKEL (reference sequence). The CDR3 loop is CASSPFSGDGDEQYF. The CDR3 DNA sequence: TGTGCCAGCAGCCCTTTCTCCGGCGACGGCGATGAGCAGTACTTC.

This clonotype came up many times. The chain uses TRBV29-1 and TRBJ2-5, with D unclear. Germline V gene data show CDR1 as SQVTM and CDR2 as ANQGSEA. V was shortened by 4 bases and J by 9 bases, with 12 bases between the two germline ends. The length of the CDR3 is 11 residues. The CDR3 DNA reads TGCAGCGTTGTCCTGACATCGGCCCAGTACTTC. Translating it yields CSVVLTSAQYF.

The rearrangement links TRBV29-1 to TRBJ2-1, with D perhaps given as TRBD1 or TRBD2 (7 bases each). This CDR3 has 17 residues. CDR1 is SQVTM and CDR2 is ANQGSEA in the germline V gene. The V and J ends lost 1 base and 7 bases respectively, with 23 bases between them. CDR3 in DNA: TGCAGCGTTGAAGGACAGGGCAAGGCAGGGGAGGGGAATGAGCAGTTCTTC. Its protein is CSVEGQGKAGEGNEQFF.

This clonotype came up a few times. CDR3 region: CASSQVRDSRSDEQFF. CDR3 sequence (DNA): TGCGCCAGCAGCCAGGTCCGGGACTCAAGGAGCGATGAGCAGTTCTTC. The V gene is TRBV4-3, the J gene TRBJ2-1; perhaps TRBD2 as D (6 bases). This CDR3 is 16 amino acids long. Trimming cost V 3 bases and J 8 bases, with 20 bases left between them. CDR1 is LGHNA and CDR2 is YSLEER in the germline V gene.

This clonotype was observed a handful of times. The chain employs TRBV10-3 and TRBJ2-7; unclear D gene. The germline V gene encodes CDR1 ENHRY and CDR2 SYGVKD. The CDR3 has 10 amino acids. V lost 9 bases to trimming and J lost 6 bases, with 9 bases between them. This chain's CDR3 is CAIGVVEQYF. The CDR3, as DNA: TGTGCCATAGGAGTGGTCGAGCAGTACTTC.

This sequence joins TRBV7-8 and TRBJ2-6; TRBD2 might be the D (5 bases). Germline CDR1 reads SGHVS; CDR2 reads FQNEAQ. This CDR3 spans 17 amino acids. Trimming cost V 1 base and J 0 bases, with 10 bases left between them. The DNA of the CDR3 is TGTGCCAGCAGCTTAGACGGGATTGTCTCTGGGGCCAACGTCCTGACTTTC. Translated, it gives CASSLDGIVSGANVLTF.

This clonotype was observed a handful of times. The chain links TRBV6-2 or TRBV6-3 to TRBJ1-5; D might be TRBD1 (5 bases). Trimming took 5 bases from V and 7 from J, leaving 9 bases between them. This CDR3 region has 12 residues. CDR1 MNHEY and CDR2 SVGEGT come from the germline V gene. For the CDR3, the DNA is TGTGCCAGCAGTAAGACAGAGCAGCCCCAGCATTTT. It is translated as CASSKTEQPQHF.

V usage is TRBV20-1 and J usage is TRBJ2-3, with 10 bases matching TRBD2. The CDR3 loop spans 17 amino acids. The germline CDR1 and CDR2 sequences are DFQATT and SNEGSKA (reference sequence). V shed 4 bases, J shed 6 bases, and the junction held 16 bases outside the gene matches. CDR3 region: CSANLAGEPLHTDTQYF. CDR3 bases: TGCAGTGCTAATCTAGCGGGAGAACCCCTTCACACGGATACGCAGTATTTT.

The chain links TRBV5-1 to TRBJ2-3; 10 nucleotides align to TRBD2. From germline, CDR1 is SGHRS and CDR2 YFSETQ. The CDR3 is made up of 15 amino acids. V dropped 4 bases and J dropped 4; count of bases not matched to a gene: 6. CDR3 nucleotide sequence: TGCGCCAGCAGCAATCTAGCGGGGGCACCAGATACGCAGTATTTT. It is translated as CASSNLAGAPDTQYF.

The CDR3 sequence is CASSHGQGVNEQFF. CDR3 DNA sequence: TGCGCCAGCAGCCACGGACAGGGGGTCAATGAGCAGTTCTTC. The chain couples TRBV4-1 to TRBJ2-1, with 10 bases matching TRBD1. Germline-derived CDR1 and CDR2 are MGHRA and YSYEKL. The CDR3 contains 14 residues. V shed 3 bases, J shed 6 bases, and the junction held 2 bases outside the gene matches.

The chain joins TRBV27 to TRBJ2-5; no reliable D call. V lost 5 bases to trimming and J lost 5 bases, with 21 bases between them. Germline CDR1 reads MNHEY; CDR2 reads SMNVEV (reference sequence). There are 16 residues in the CDR3. The CDR3, as DNA: TGTGCCAGCAGTCCAAAGCGCGTAAGGCTGTTGGAGACCCAGTACTTC. This translates into CASSPKRVRLLETQYF.

The chain combines TRBV20-1 with TRBJ2-7, with 8 bases fitting TRBD1. CDR1 is DFQATT, CDR2 SNEGSKA, per germline (reference sequence). This CDR3 spans 13 amino acids. The junction had 5 bases not matched to a gene; V was cut back by 5 bases and J by 2 bases. The CDR3: CSARGQATYEQYF. In DNA, the CDR3 is TGCAGTGCTCGGGGACAGGCGACCTACGAGCAGTACTTC.

This clonotype has just a few counts. J is TRBJ2-5 and V is TRBV7-2, with D uncertain. V was trimmed by 2 bases and J by 1 base, leaving 11 bases between them. CDR1 SGHTA and CDR2 FQGNSA come from the germline V gene. This CDR3 spans 15 amino acids. CDR3 coding DNA: TGTGCCAGCAGCTTAAGGGCAGGTTCCCAAGAGACCCAGTACTTC. Its translation: CASSLRAGSQETQYF.

The rearrangement joins TRBV5-5 to TRBJ2-5, with D unclear. The DNA end lines up better with TRBJ2-7; the J call may be wrong. Germline V gene sequence: CDR1 SGHKS, CDR2 YYEKEE (reference sequence). This CDR3 has 14 residues. CDR3: CASSLVPPPYEQYF. CDR3 sequence (DNA): TGTGCCAGCAGCTTGGTCCCTCCCCCCTACGAGCAGTACTTC.

This sequence joins TRBV10-3 and TRBJ2-5, with D perhaps given as TRBD1 or TRBD2 (5 bases each). V dropped 6 bases and J dropped 11 bases, with 22 bases sitting between them. This CDR3 region has 14 residues. CDR1 is ENHRY and CDR2 is SYGVKD in the germline V gene. CDR3 in amino acids: CAIRPDDSGDTQYF. The CDR3 DNA is TGTGCCATCAGACCCGACGACAGCGGAGATACGCAGTACTTC.

In this sample, this clonotype turned up a few times. The rearrangement uses TRBV12-5 and TRBJ2-3; D call uncertain. CDR1 is LGHNT and CDR2 is FRNRAP in the germline V gene. CDR3 length: 16 residues. With 0 bases removed from V and 2 bases from J, the gap between germline ends came to 12 bases. The CDR3 reads CASGLVIARHTDTQYF. CDR3 coding DNA: TGTGCTAGTGGTTTGGTAATTGCCAGGCACACAGATACGCAGTATTTT. Looking up the rest from reference TRBV12-5 and TRBJ2-3 gives the full variable domain: DARVTQTPRHKVTEMGQEVTMRCQPILGHNTVFWYRQTMMQGLELLAYFRNRAPLDDSGMPKDRFSAEMPDATLATLKIQPSEPRDSAVYFCASGLVIARHTDTQYFGPGTRLTVL.

The chain uses TRBV10-3 and TRBJ2-3; 13 nucleotides align to TRBD2. Unmatched junction bases numbered 6, after V lost 4 bases and J lost 2 bases. The CDR3 contains 17 residues. Germline lookup yields CDR1 ENHRY and CDR2 SYGVKD. In nucleotides, the CDR3 is TGTGCCATCAGTGTCACTAGCGGGGGGGGCACCACAGATACGCAGTATTTT. Translating it yields CAISVTSGGGTTDTQYF.

This chain links TRBV12-3 or TRBV12-4 with TRBJ1-4; D is ambiguous. The CDR3 runs 13 residues. V shed 6 bases and J shed 7 bases, with 12 bases lying between them. The CDR3 loop is CASRRDPVEKLFF. CDR3 bases: TGTGCCAGCAGGCGGGATCCGGTTGAAAAACTGTTTTTT.

The chain uses TRBV6-6 and TRBJ2-2; 7 bases line up with TRBD1. Germline trimming cut 2 bases from V and 0 bases from J; bases unmatched to any gene: 6. Germline V gene sequence: CDR1 MNHNY, CDR2 SVGAGI (reference sequence). The CDR3 consists of 17 residues. CDR3 region: CASSYPQGEPNTGELFF. The CDR3 DNA sequence: TGTGCCAGCAGTTACCCTCAGGGGGAACCGAACACCGGGGAGCTGTTTTTT.

This clonotype was seen a few times. This rearrangement joins TRBV6-6 to TRBJ2-7, with D possibly matching TRBD1 (5 bases). Germline V gives CDR1 MNHNY, CDR2 SVGAGI (reference sequence). The V end lost 6 bases, the J end lost 2 bases, and 11 bases lay between the germline ends. This CDR3 has 13 amino acids. This chain's CDR3 is CASRETATYEQYF. CDR3 DNA: TGTGCCAGCAGGGAGACAGCCACCTACGAGCAGTACTTC.

The CDR3 spells CSARDPREAMNTEAFF. CDR3 bases: TGCAGTGCTAGAGATCCCCGGGAGGCAATGAACACTGAAGCTTTCTTT. The chain recombines TRBV20-1 with TRBJ1-1; no firm D call. V was trimmed by 0 bases and J by 0 bases, leaving 14 bases between them. CDR1 and CDR2 from the germline V gene are DFQATT and SNEGSKA (reference sequence). The CDR3 spans 16 residues.

The V gene is TRBV27, the J gene TRBJ2-5, with no clear D. Germline loops: CDR1 MNHEY, CDR2 SMNVEV (reference sequence). The CDR3 is 13 amino acids. Trimming pared 5 bases from V and 11 bases from J, leaving 18 bases between. The CDR3 coding sequence is TGTGCCAGCAGTCGTCCCGGGCGTGATGAGCAGTACTTC. This codes for CASSRPGRDEQYF.